The 11 T cell receptor beta chains below were found in one sample sequenced in a study of human T cells and chemical hapten exposure. Time point specified: patch test 3, about 24 weeks after DPC sensitization. Noted treatment: therapeutic diphenylcyclopropenone sensitization with weekly scalp DPC. Each CDR3 protein is one row after TCRdb ran MiXCR on the RACE reads. Of approximately 80,000 distinct CDR3 sequences listed, 13% are singletons. This specimen was whole blood, taken in connection with sensitization to the hapten diphenylcyclopropenone (DPC). Receptors originate from a woman in her forties or fifties with alopecia areata. Some clones in this sample may be carry-over from other donors' samples.

This chain uses TRBV20-1 with TRBJ1-1, with unresolved D. The germline CDR1 and CDR2 sequences are DFQATT and SNEGSKA (reference sequence). This CDR3 has 12 residues. Deletions cut 3 bases from V and 8 bases from J, with 13 bases between. CDR3 nucleotide sequence: TGCAGTGCTAGTTCTGGAGCTGGAGAAGCTTTCTTT. Amino acids: CSASSGAGEAFF.

This clonotype was seen at least ten times. The chain recombines TRBV20-1 with TRBJ1-1; TRBD1 is a possible D gene (6 bases). The ends were cut back, 5 bases at V and 1 base at J, with 14 bases in the middle. The CDR3 totals 14 residues. Germline CDR1 is DFQATT and CDR2 is SNEGSKA (reference sequence). Written as DNA, the CDR3 is TGCAGTGCTTTGAACCCGGGACAGAACACTGAAGCTTTCTTT. Translated: CSALNPGQNTEAFF.

This CDR3 reads CASSLAGPADTQYF. The CDR3 coding sequence is TGCGCCAGCAGCTTGGCCGGACCCGCGGATACGCAGTATTTT. The rearrangement joins TRBV5-1 to TRBJ2-3, with no clear D. CDR1 and CDR2 from the germline V gene are SGHRS and YFSETQ. Deletions cut 0 bases from V and 6 bases from J, with 11 bases between. The CDR3 contains 14 residues. Complete variable domain (other parts from reference TRBV5-1 and TRBJ2-3): KAGVTQTPRYLIKTRGQQVTLSCSPISGHRSVSWYQQTPGQGLQFLFEYFSETQRNKGNFPGRFSGRQFSNSRSEMNVSTLELGDSALYLCASSLAGPADTQYFGPGTRLTVL.

V usage is TRBV12-3 or TRBV12-4 and J usage is TRBJ1-4; D remains unclear. V was cut by 5 bases and J by 8 bases, with 12 bases left in between. The CDR3 has 13 amino acids. For the CDR3, the DNA is TGTGCCAGCAGTCTCACGGACCGGGAAAAACTGTTTTTT. This gives the protein CASSLTDREKLFF.

This chain links TRBV30 with TRBJ2-2; maybe TRBD2 (5 bases). CDR1 and CDR2 (germline): GTSNPN, SVGIG (reference sequence). V was shortened by 4 bases and J by 2 bases, with 17 bases between the two germline ends. The CDR3 consists of 16 residues. The CDR3 nucleotides are TGTGCCTGGACCTACGGCCTGGGGAGTAACACCGGGGAGCTGTTTTTT. Residues: CAWTYGLGSNTGELFF.

This clonotype has only a few counts. The germline gene is not matched at one end of the junction; a read error may be the cause. The rearrangement joins TRBV7-9 to TRBJ2-5; D gene unclear. Per the germline V gene, CDR1 is SEHNR and CDR2 is FQNEAQ (reference sequence). The CDR3 runs to 12 residues. In DNA form, the CDR3 reads TGTGCCAGCAGCTTTCAGCCAGAGGCCCAGTACTTC. The encoded protein is CASSFQPEAQYF.

The rearrangement uses TRBV10-3 and TRBJ1-5; no clear D. Germline CDR1 is ENHRY and CDR2 is SYGVKD. Trimming took off 6 bases at V and 3 bases at J, with 9 bases between the two ends. The CDR3 has 13 residues. This CDR3 is CAIRDGPNQPQHF. The CDR3 DNA sequence: TGTGCCATCAGGGACGGACCCAATCAGCCCCAGCATTTT.

This clonotype appeared a few times. The V gene is TRBV2, the J gene TRBJ2-7, with 14 bases aligning to TRBD2. Germline CDR1 and CDR2: SNHLY and FYNNEI. Germline trimming cut 4 bases from V and 2 bases from J; bases unmatched to any gene: 4. CDR3 length: 16 amino acids. The CDR3 spells CASSGTSGRKPYEQYF. The CDR3 coding sequence is TGTGCCAGCAGTGGGACTAGCGGGAGGAAACCCTACGAGCAGTACTTC.

This clonotype was picked up many times. V usage is TRBV29-1 and J usage is TRBJ2-5; possibly TRBD1 or TRBD2 for D (5 bases each). V was clipped by 8 bases and J by 4 bases, with 17 bases between them. CDR1 and CDR2 from the germline V gene are SQVTM and ANQGSEA. The CDR3 runs to 13 residues. CDR3 in DNA: TGCAGCCTCTCCTGGGGGTTAGGAGAGACCCAGTACTTC. Protein sequence: CSLSWGLGETQYF.

This clonotype has just a few counts. The chain is built from TRBV11-2 and TRBJ2-5; 14 nucleotides agree with TRBD2. The CDR3 length is 17 residues. Germline lookup yields CDR1 SGHAT and CDR2 FQNNGV. After removal of 5 bases from V and 4 bases from J, the junction contained 9 bases not matched to a gene. The CDR3: CASSLGLAGAGGETQYF. The CDR3 DNA sequence: TGTGCCAGCAGCCTGGGACTAGCGGGGGCCGGCGGAGAGACCCAGTACTTC.

This clonotype was counted many times. The V call is TRBV29-1, the J call TRBJ2-7; D could derive from TRBD1 or TRBD2 (5 bases each). This CDR3 has 12 amino acids. The ends were cut back, 6 bases at V and 5 bases at J, with 14 bases in the middle. Looked up from germline, CDR1 is SQVTM and CDR2 is ANQGSEA. The CDR3, as DNA: TGCAGCGTAAGCTTGGGGGTTAACGAGCAGTACTTC. Translating gives CSVSLGVNEQYF.